This passage covers 30 T cell receptor beta chains from one sample sequenced in a study of T-cell reconstitution after alpha-beta-depleted transplantation in children. The TCRbeta library was prepared with unique molecular identifiers. TCRdb analysed the PCR reads with MiXCR anew, one entry per CDR3 protein. The table lists 490,000 or so distinct CDR3 sequences, approximately 12% of them singletons. The sequences come from PBMCs from the stem cell graft donor, collected from the stem cell graft. The receptors originated from a human donor who donated a stem cell graft to a child with combined immunodeficiency.

A few counts support this clonotype. J is TRBJ2-3 and V is TRBV7-8; the D gene is possibly TRBD2 (6 bases). CDR1 and CDR2 from the germline V gene are SGHVS and FQNEAQ. Deletions cut 5 bases from V and 0 bases from J, with 12 bases between. This CDR3 has 15 amino acids. CDR3 DNA: TGTGCCAGCAGCCCAAGCGGGCCTAGCACAGATACGCAGTATTTT. It yields the protein CASSPSGPSTDTQYF.

The rearrangement uses TRBV20-1 and TRBJ2-5, with D tentatively TRBD1 (6 bases). Looked up from germline, CDR1 is DFQATT and CDR2 is SNEGSKA (reference sequence). Trimming took 5 bases from V and 5 from J, leaving 15 bases between them. The CDR3 is 13 residues long. The CDR3 protein is CSADFRGFETQYF. The CDR3 DNA is TGCAGTGCTGATTTCAGGGGTTTTGAGACCCAGTACTTC.

This clonotype was detected many times. The rearrangement joins TRBV20-1 to TRBJ2-5, with D unresolved. The V gene lost 5 bases and the J gene lost 2 bases, with 21 bases spanning the gap. The germline V gene encodes CDR1 DFQATT and CDR2 SNEGSKA (reference sequence). CDR3 length: 16 residues. In DNA, the CDR3 is TGCAGTGCTGAGAGGTCTTCGGCAGGCCTTCAAGAGACCCAGTACTTC. As protein: CSAERSSAGLQETQYF.

This chain uses TRBV11-3 with TRBJ2-1; TRBD2 matches 10 bases. V lost 0 bases to trimming and J lost 2 bases; unmatched junction nucleotides: 4. Germline lookup yields CDR1 SGHNT and CDR2 YENEEA. CDR3 length equals 17 residues. The DNA of the CDR3 is TGTGCCAGCAGCTTAGATCAAGCGGGAGGGACCTACAATGAGCAGTTCTTC. This sequence encodes CASSLDQAGGTYNEQFF. Full variable domain (rest looked up from reference TRBV11-3 and TRBJ2-1): EAGVVQSPRYKIIEKKQPVAFWCNPISGHNTLYWYLQNLGQGPELLIRYENEEAVDDSQLPKDRFSAERLKGVDSTLKIQPAELGDSAVYLCASSLDQAGGTYNEQFFGPGTRLTVL.

This clonotype showed up many times. The chain is built from TRBV7-2 and TRBJ2-7; TRBD2 agrees at 12 bases. Germline values: CDR1 SGHTA, CDR2 FQGNSA. The ends lost 5 bases at V and 4 bases at J; junction bases unmatched: 3. The CDR3 extends over 14 amino acids. The CDR3 sequence is CASSTLAGGYEQYF. For the CDR3, the DNA is TGTGCCAGCAGCACCCTAGCGGGAGGGTACGAGCAGTACTTC.

This clonotype was detected many times. The CDR3: CASSQDLSYEQYF. CDR3 nucleotides: TGCGCCAGCAGCCAAGATTTAAGCTACGAGCAGTACTTC. V is TRBV4-3 and J is TRBJ2-7; D call uncertain. V was pared by 0 bases and J by 3 bases, with 6 bases between. This CDR3 is 13 amino acids long. Germline values: CDR1 LGHNA, CDR2 YSLEER.

The chain has TRBV29-1 and TRBJ2-1, with 12 bases fitting TRBD2. The germline V gene encodes CDR1 SQVTM and CDR2 ANQGSEA. V gave up 4 bases and J gave up 3 bases; unmatched junction bases: 4. The CDR3 contains 15 residues. CDR3 DNA sequence: TGCAGCGTTGGGACTAGCGGGGCCGTCTACAATGAGCAGTTCTTC. It specifies CSVGTSGAVYNEQFF.

This clonotype appeared a few times. The chain has TRBV15 and TRBJ2-1; 7 bases match TRBD2. Germline V gives CDR1 LNHNV, CDR2 YYDKDF (reference sequence). This CDR3 contains 16 residues. The V segment lost 5 bases and the J segment 2 bases; nucleotides outside the gene matches: 9. CDR3 residues: CATSGLSAGTYNEQFF. The CDR3 DNA follows: TGTGCCACCAGCGGCCTCTCAGCGGGGACCTACAATGAGCAGTTCTTC. The entire variable domain, with the rest obtained from reference TRBV15 and TRBJ2-1, is as follows: DAMVIQNPRYQVTQFGKPVTLSCSQTLNHNVMYWYQQKSSQAPKLLFHYYDKDFNNEADTPDNFQSRRPNTSFCFLDIRSPGLGDTAMYLCATSGLSAGTYNEQFFGPGTRLTVL.

This clonotype was observed a few times. The chain's CDR3 is CASSEFAYNEQFF. CDR3 in DNA: TGCGCCAGCAGTGAATTTGCCTACAATGAGCAGTTCTTC. This chain uses TRBV10-2 with TRBJ2-1, with no clear D. V lost 3 bases to trimming and J lost 2 bases, with 5 bases between them. Germline CDR1 is WSHSY and CDR2 is SAAADI. The CDR3 runs to 13 residues.

This clonotype showed up just a few times. The CDR3, as DNA: TGTGCCAGCAGCCAAGATAGGGGGACTAGCGGGAAAAATGAGCAGTTCTTC. As protein: CASSQDRGTSGKNEQFF. V usage is TRBV4-2 and J usage is TRBJ2-1; 13 bases fit TRBD2. Trimming at V came to 0 bases and at J to 7 bases, leaving 6 bases not matched to a gene. Germline V CDR1 and CDR2: LGHNA, YNFKEQ. The CDR3 sequence is 17 residues long.

This clonotype was seen a handful of times. This chain links TRBV7-2 with TRBJ1-1; the match to TRBD1 covers 8 bases. The CDR3 sequence is 17 residues long. Germline CDR1 SGHTA, CDR2 FQGNSA. V lost 4 bases to trimming and J lost 1 base; unmatched junction nucleotides: 11. CDR3 coding DNA: TGTGCCAGCAGCTCCTCCTTCAGGGGGCGGGGGAACACTGAAGCTTTCTTT. Amino acid sequence: CASSSSFRGRGNTEAFF.

This clonotype was counted only a few times. The CDR3 sequence is CASSVGTASRGPLGTGELFF. The CDR3 DNA sequence: TGTGCCAGCAGTGTAGGGACAGCCAGCCGGGGACCGCTAGGTACCGGGGAGCTGTTTTTT. The V gene is TRBV25-1, the J gene TRBJ2-2, with 7 bases aligning to TRBD1. Germline CDR1 MGHDK, CDR2 SYGVNS. This CDR3 has 20 amino acids. V was pared by 4 bases and J by 5 bases, with 22 bases of the junction left unmatched.

This clonotype was detected many times. This sequence joins TRBV12-3 or TRBV12-4 and TRBJ2-5, with TRBD1 identical over 9 bases. The CDR3 extends over 15 amino acids. The V and J ends lost 3 bases and 1 base, in that order; junction bases with no gene match: 3. The CDR3 DNA reads as TGTGCCAGCAGTTTGGTGGGACAGGGCCAAGAGACCCAGTACTTC. It specifies CASSLVGQGQETQYF.

This chain connects TRBV15 to TRBJ2-2; D is unclear. Germline CDR1 LNHNV, CDR2 YYDKDF (reference sequence). The V end lost 1 base, the J end lost 6 bases, and 9 bases lay between the germline ends. The CDR3 is made up of 14 amino acids. CDR3 nucleotides: TGTGCCACCAGCAGAGGGAGAGTGGCCGGGGAGCTGTTTTTT. It encodes CATSRGRVAGELFF.

This clonotype was seen only a few times. The rearrangement joins TRBV7-8 to TRBJ2-1; 7 nucleotides line up with TRBD2. From germline, CDR1 is SGHVS and CDR2 FQNEAQ. CDR3 length: 14 residues. After removal of 4 bases from V and 5 bases from J, the junction contained 5 bases not matched to a gene. The CDR3, as DNA: TGTGCCAGCAGCTGGGGGGGTGCAGACAATGAGCAGTTCTTC. Its protein is CASSWGGADNEQFF.

The chain recombines TRBV20-1 with TRBJ2-1; either TRBD1 or TRBD2 may supply D (5 bases each). The length of the CDR3 is 15 residues. Trimming took off 7 bases at V and 4 bases at J, with 20 bases between the two ends. Germline V gene sequence: CDR1 DFQATT, CDR2 SNEGSKA (reference sequence). The CDR3 loop reads CSGQEVDTLYNEQFF. The CDR3 bases are TGCAGTGGTCAGGAGGTGGACACCTTATACAATGAGCAGTTCTTC.

The chain links TRBV6-1 to TRBJ2-2; TRBD2 is a possible D gene (6 bases). V lost 8 bases and J lost 7, with 8 bases in between. The CDR3 runs to 11 residues. Germline CDR1 is MNHNS and CDR2 is SASEGT. CDR3 nucleotides: TGTGCCAGCGGGACTGTCGGGGAGCTGTTTTTT. Residues: CASGTVGELFF.

This clonotype came up many times. J is TRBJ2-7 and V is TRBV12-3 or TRBV12-4; no definite D call. The V end was cut by 9 bases, the J end by 4 bases, with 10 bases between. The CDR3 spans 11 residues. Written as DNA, the CDR3 is TGTGCCAGTGCCACAGAGTACGAGCAGTACTTC. The encoded protein is CASATEYEQYF.

This chain links TRBV6-2 or TRBV6-3 with TRBJ1-3, with D unclear. The CDR3 has 16 amino acids. V was cut by 6 bases and J by 0 bases, with 15 bases left in between. The V gene's germline CDR1 is MNHEY and CDR2 SVGEGT. CDR3 protein: CASSRGKQNSGNTIYF. CDR3 DNA sequence: TGTGCCAGCAGCCGCGGGAAACAGAACTCTGGAAACACCATATATTTT.

As regards this clonotype: This may come from a read error, since a much larger clone is one base off. Since the CDR3 does not end with the conserved phenylalanine or tryptophan, this likely comes from a read error. This rearrangement joins TRBV5-1 to TRBJ1-5; 9 bases are shared with TRBD1. This CDR3 comprises 15 residues. Germline V gene sequence: CDR1 SGHRS, CDR2 YFSETQ. Trimming took 2 bases from V and 1 from J; bases not matched to a gene: 1. The CDR3 DNA sequence: TGCGCCAGCAGCTTACAGGGGGCAAGCAATCAGCCCCAGCATTGT. Residues: CASSLQGASNQPQHC.

V is TRBV19 and J is TRBJ1-3; 7 bases fit TRBD1. This CDR3 region has 16 residues. J gave up 1 base and V 7 bases, and 10 bases lay outside the gene matches. CDR1 LNHDA and CDR2 SQIVND come from the germline V gene (reference sequence). In nucleotides, the CDR3 is TGTGCCAGTACCAAAGGGACAGTTTATTCTGGAAACACCATATATTTT. Its protein product is CASTKGTVYSGNTIYF.

This clonotype was found a few times. V usage is TRBV18 and J usage is TRBJ1-4, with D uncertain. The CDR3 covers 12 residues. Trimming stripped 0 bases from V and 9 bases from J, with 5 bases between. Per germline, CDR1 KGHSH and CDR2 LQKENI. The CDR3 loop is CASSPPEKKLFF. The CDR3 DNA follows: TGTGCCAGCTCACCACCGGAAAAAAAACTGTTTTTT.

The chain has TRBV24-1 and TRBJ2-2; weak D call: TRBD2 (6 bases). This CDR3 contains 17 residues. Trimming left V 4 bases short and J 5 bases short, with 19 bases between. Germline CDR1 KGHDR, CDR2 SFDVKD. The CDR3 region is CATSDLDQGGGTGELFF. The CDR3 DNA sequence: TGTGCCACCAGTGACCTCGACCAGGGTGGAGGGACCGGGGAGCTGTTTTTT.

The rearrangement joins TRBV7-8 to TRBJ2-7, with 9 positions matching TRBD1. The junction had 9 bases not matched to a gene; V was cut back by 1 base and J by 5 bases. Germline CDR1 SGHVS, CDR2 FQNEAQ. The CDR3 consists of 16 residues. In DNA, the CDR3 is TGTGCCAGCAGCTTAGGAGTAGGACAGGGGACGCACGAGCAGTACTTC. Protein: CASSLGVGQGTHEQYF.

The V call is TRBV27, the J call TRBJ1-2; D ambiguous. V dropped 6 bases and J dropped 2 bases, with 16 bases sitting between them. Germline assignment: CDR1 MNHEY and CDR2 SMNVEV (reference sequence). CDR3 length: 15 residues. CDR3 nucleotides: TGTGCCAGCAGACCTTCCTTGGCAGACAACTATGGCTACACCTTC. The encoded protein is CASRPSLADNYGYTF.

The chain links TRBV20-1 to TRBJ2-6, with D uncertain. The V and J ends lost 6 bases and 4 bases respectively, with 16 bases between them. The germline V gene has CDR1 DFQATT and CDR2 SNEGSKA (reference sequence). There are 15 residues in the CDR3. The CDR3 is CSAHTQVNGANVLTF. DNA of the CDR3: TGCAGTGCCCATACTCAGGTCAACGGGGCCAACGTCCTGACTTTC.

The sample holds a few counts of this clonotype. The rearrangement links TRBV3-1 to TRBJ2-3; D is perhaps TRBD1 (5 bases). V lost 0 bases and J 6 bases, leaving 13 bases between the germline ends. CDR1 and CDR2 from the germline V gene are LGHDT and YNNKEL (reference sequence). CDR3 length: 15 residues. The CDR3 nucleotides are TGTGCCAGCAGCCAAGAACCCCACAGGAGCGATACGCAGTATTTT. It specifies CASSQEPHRSDTQYF.

The chain carries TRBV20-1 and TRBJ2-4; the match to TRBD1 covers 9 bases. This CDR3 is built from 15 residues. Germline CDR1 reads DFQATT; CDR2 reads SNEGSKA (reference sequence). J was trimmed by 1 base and V by 4 bases; bases with no gene match: 5. The CDR3 nucleotides are TGCAGTGCTATGGACAGGGGATCGGCCAAAAACATTCAGTACTTC. Its protein product is CSAMDRGSAKNIQYF.

This clonotype turned up a few times. The CDR3 reads CSARPTRWLAPGELFF. CDR3 DNA sequence: TGCAGTGCTAGACCTACCAGGTGGCTAGCGCCCGGGGAGCTGTTTTTT. The V gene is TRBV20-1, the J gene TRBJ2-2, with D tentatively TRBD2 (6 bases). From germline, CDR1 is DFQATT and CDR2 SNEGSKA (reference sequence). This CDR3 comprises 16 residues. With 2 bases removed from V and 6 bases from J, the gap between germline ends came to 19 bases.

This clonotype was found many times. This chain connects TRBV20-1 to TRBJ2-1; 12 nucleotides align to TRBD2. In germline, CDR1 is DFQATT, CDR2 SNEGSKA (reference sequence). V shed 6 bases and J 7 bases; nucleotides not matched to a gene: 13. The CDR3 covers 16 residues. CDR3 protein: CSAVGLAGPLTNEQFF. The CDR3 DNA reads TGCAGTGCGGTCGGACTAGCGGGACCCCTAACGAATGAGCAGTTCTTC.